This TCR beta chain was sequenced in a study of CD8 T cells in Susac syndrome. Those who served as multiple sclerosis controls were treatment-naive patients with stable or active relapsing-remitting disease. Negative isolation yielded CD8+ and CD4+ T cells; FACS enriched TEMRA cells. There are 13 residues in the CDR3. Germline loops: CDR1 MNHEY, CDR2 SVGAGI. Trimming took 5 bases from V and 2 from J, leaving 10 bases between them. When the RNA was reverse transcribed, random hexamers were used with an input of about 0.5 to 1 ug. Coverage of TCR beta CDR3 amplification by immunoSEQ multiplex PCR extended to 54 Vbeta and 13 Jbeta. TCRdb ran MiXCR on the immunoSEQ multiplex PCR reads and lists one entry per CDR3 protein. The sample shows approximately 120,000 distinct CDR3 sequences, under 95% of them seen only once.

What was sequenced was CD8+ T cells from PBMCs. V is TRBV6-5 and J is TRBJ2-7, with no clear D. The TCR sequence derives from a human donor with multiple sclerosis. The CDR3 sequence: CASSPDGAYEQYF. CDR3 DNA: TGTGCCAGCAGTCCGGACGGAGCCTACGAGCAGTACTTC.